These T cell receptor beta chains were read from a single sample in a study of shared clonotypes between healthy human individuals. Here immunoSEQ multiplex PCR was the method, and the copy in TCRdb shows in-frame clones only, minus some. The sample records under 300,000 clones, 65% to 70% being singletons. Sequencing was carried out using memory CD4+ T cells sorted from blood. The source is a young man in good health. Both conserved end residues are part of each CDR3. Fields, in order: D gene, clone size, J gene, V gene, CDR3 DNA, CDR3 protein. A D gene is named only where the DNA matches it firmly. Clone size is given for some rows only: seen once, a few or many times, or a class if the clone is expanded.

D gene: -
clone size: once
J gene: TRBJ2-5
V gene: TRBV10-1
CDR3 DNA: TGCGCCAGCAGCGGGGGTTGGAGAGCCCAAGAGACCCAGTACTTC
CDR3 protein: CASSGGWRAQETQYF

D gene: -
clone size: -
J gene: TRBJ2-7
V gene: TRBV5-1
CDR3 DNA: TGCGCCAGCAGCGCCGACAGGTACGAGCAGTACTTC
CDR3 protein: CASSADRYEQYF

D gene: TRBD1
clone size: -
J gene: TRBJ2-2
V gene: TRBV7-2
CDR3 DNA: TGTGCCAGCAGACGGGACAGGAGAGGAACCGGGGAGCTGTTTTTT
CDR3 protein: CASRRDRRGTGELFF

D gene: TRBD1
clone size: -
J gene: TRBJ1-2
V gene: TRBV7-2
CDR3 DNA: TGTGCCAGCAGTGGGACAGGGTTGATTCTCAACTATGGCTACACCTTC
CDR3 protein: CASSGTGLILNYGYTF

D gene: -
clone size: -
J gene: TRBJ2-1
V gene: TRBV28
CDR3 DNA: TGTGCCAGCGAACCGTCGAATCGATACAATGAGCAGTTCTTC
CDR3 protein: CASEPSNRYNEQFF

D gene: -
clone size: -
J gene: TRBJ2-3
V gene: TRBV7-8
CDR3 DNA: TGTGCCAGCAGCTTATCCGGGGTCACAGATACGCAGTATTTT
CDR3 protein: CASSLSGVTDTQYF

D gene: TRBD1
clone size: few
J gene: TRBJ1-2
V gene: TRBV5-1
CDR3 DNA: TGCGCCAGCAGCCAGGGACAGGGTGGTGGCTACACCTTC
CDR3 protein: CASSQGQGGGYTF

D gene: -
clone size: -
J gene: TRBJ1-4
V gene: TRBV18
CDR3 DNA: TGTGCCAGCTCGTCCAATGGAGCAACTAATGAAAAACTGTTTTTT
CDR3 protein: CASSSNGATNEKLFF

D gene: TRBD1
clone size: -
J gene: TRBJ1-3
V gene: TRBV7-6
CDR3 DNA: TGTGCCAGCAGCTTAGGAGGGGGCCCTGGAAACACCATATATTTT
CDR3 protein: CASSLGGGPGNTIYF

D gene: -
clone size: -
J gene: TRBJ2-7
V gene: TRBV11-2
CDR3 DNA: TGTGCCAGCAGCTTATACAACAGGTGGGGGACTTACGAGCAGTACTTC
CDR3 protein: CASSLYNRWGTYEQYF

D gene: -
clone size: -
J gene: TRBJ2-5
V gene: TRBV5-1
CDR3 DNA: TGCGCCAGCAGCTTGGCTTGGACTTTCCAAGAGACCCAGTACTTC
CDR3 protein: CASSLAWTFQETQYF

D gene: -
clone size: -
J gene: TRBJ2-3
V gene: TRBV11-2
CDR3 DNA: TGTGCCAGCAGCTTAGATTCGGCATTTGCTACGCAGTATTTT
CDR3 protein: CASSLDSAFATQYF

D gene: -
clone size: -
J gene: TRBJ2-1
V gene: TRBV7-8
CDR3 DNA: TGTGCCAGCAGCTTAGGGGTCGTAAATGAGCAGTTCTTC
CDR3 protein: CASSLGVVNEQFF

D gene: -
clone size: -
J gene: TRBJ2-1
V gene: TRBV5-1
CDR3 DNA: TGCGCCAGCAGCTTGGTAGGGGGGCACAATGAGCAGTTCTTC
CDR3 protein: CASSLVGGHNEQFF

D gene: -
clone size: -
J gene: TRBJ1-4
V gene: TRBV5-1
CDR3 DNA: TGCGCCAGCAGCTTGGCGGTACAGAAGAATGAAAAACTGTTTTTT
CDR3 protein: CASSLAVQKNEKLFF

D gene: -
clone size: few
J gene: TRBJ1-3
V gene: TRBV6-5
CDR3 DNA: TGTGCCAGCAGCCTCCAGCTCTCTGGAAACACCATATATTTT
CDR3 protein: CASSLQLSGNTIYF

D gene: -
clone size: -
J gene: TRBJ2-5
V gene: TRBV15
CDR3 DNA: TGTGCCACCAGCCCCCGGGGGTTACGGGAGACCCAGTACTTC
CDR3 protein: CATSPRGLRETQYF

D gene: TRBD2
clone size: few
J gene: TRBJ2-1
V gene: TRBV9
CDR3 DNA: TGTGCCAGCAGCGTAGATAGCGGGAGGGGTTATGAGCAGTTCTTC
CDR3 protein: CASSVDSGRGYEQFF

D gene: TRBD2
clone size: -
J gene: TRBJ2-1
V gene: TRBV25-1
CDR3 DNA: TGTGCCAGCAGTGGTACCCCTGCTAGCGGGAAATGGAATGAGCAGTTCTTC
CDR3 protein: CASSGTPASGKWNEQFF

D gene: -
clone size: -
J gene: TRBJ2-7
V gene: TRBV6-1
CDR3 DNA: TGTGCCAGCAGTTTTTCCCCCCAGGGGTCGAAAGAGCAGTACTTC
CDR3 protein: CASSFSPQGSKEQYF

D gene: -
clone size: -
J gene: TRBJ2-5
V gene: TRBV7-9
CDR3 DNA: TGTGCCAGCAGCTTAAACACGGGACAAGAGACCCAGTACTTC
CDR3 protein: CASSLNTGQETQYF

D gene: TRBD2
clone size: -
J gene: TRBJ2-1
V gene: TRBV14
CDR3 DNA: TGTGCCAGCAGCCCTTTTAGCGGGTCCTACAATGAGCAGTTCTTC
CDR3 protein: CASSPFSGSYNEQFF

D gene: -
clone size: few
J gene: TRBJ2-7
V gene: TRBV5-1
CDR3 DNA: TGCGCCAGCAGCACTAACAGCTACGAGCAGTACTTC
CDR3 protein: CASSTNSYEQYF

D gene: -
clone size: few
J gene: TRBJ2-1
V gene: TRBV20-1
CDR3 DNA: TGCAGTGCTAGCGCTCCGGGTGAGCAGTTCTTC
CDR3 protein: CSASAPGEQFF

D gene: TRBD1
clone size: -
J gene: TRBJ1-1
V gene: TRBV11-2
CDR3 DNA: TGTGCCAGCAGCTTCGGACAGGGTGAAGCTTTCTTT
CDR3 protein: CASSFGQGEAFF

D gene: -
clone size: -
J gene: TRBJ1-2
V gene: TRBV2
CDR3 DNA: TGTGCCAGCAGCGCCAGACTCCTTGGCGGCTACACCTTC
CDR3 protein: CASSARLLGGYTF

D gene: -
clone size: -
J gene: TRBJ2-7
V gene: TRBV6-1
CDR3 DNA: TGTGCCAGCAGTGCGGCCGGGAGTCTCTACGAGCAGTACTTC
CDR3 protein: CASSAAGSLYEQYF

D gene: TRBD2
clone size: -
J gene: TRBJ2-7
V gene: TRBV11-2
CDR3 DNA: TGTGCCAGCAGCTTACCCCCGGGGGGGAGTCGCCGGGGCGAGCAGTACTTC
CDR3 protein: CASSLPPGGSRRGEQYF

D gene: -
clone size: -
J gene: TRBJ1-5
V gene: TRBV2
CDR3 DNA: TGTGCCAGCAGTGACACAGGGCTAAGCAATCAGCCCCAGCATTTT
CDR3 protein: CASSDTGLSNQPQHF

D gene: -
clone size: once
J gene: TRBJ2-5
V gene: TRBV30
CDR3 DNA: TGTGCCTGGAGTTGGGGGACGGCCTTTATCGGTGGGACCCAGTACTTC
CDR3 protein: CAWSWGTAFIGGTQYF

D gene: -
clone size: few
J gene: TRBJ1-2
V gene: TRBV27
CDR3 DNA: TGTGCCAGCAGGGGAAGAGTGGGGGGCTACACCTTC
CDR3 protein: CASRGRVGGYTF

D gene: -
clone size: once
J gene: TRBJ2-5
V gene: TRBV5-4
CDR3 DNA: TGTGCCAGCAGCTTGGGGGTAGGACAAAAGTGGGAGACCCAGTACTTC
CDR3 protein: CASSLGVGQKWETQYF

D gene: -
clone size: -
J gene: TRBJ2-5
V gene: TRBV6-5
CDR3 DNA: TGTGCCAGCACTGCCGGTGGGTTGGAGACCCAGTACTTC
CDR3 protein: CASTAGGLETQYF

D gene: TRBD1
clone size: -
J gene: TRBJ1-1
V gene: TRBV7-8
CDR3 DNA: TGTGCCAGCAGCACAGGGACAGCGAACACTGAAGCTTTCTTT
CDR3 protein: CASSTGTANTEAFF

D gene: -
clone size: -
J gene: TRBJ2-7
V gene: TRBV27
CDR3 DNA: TGTGCCAGCCGAGGGTGGGGGGAGCAGTACTTC
CDR3 protein: CASRGWGEQYF

D gene: TRBD1
clone size: few
J gene: TRBJ1-5
V gene: TRBV28
CDR3 DNA: TGTGCCAGCAGGACAGGGGGCCCCAATCAGCCCCAGCATTTT
CDR3 protein: CASRTGGPNQPQHF

D gene: -
clone size: -
J gene: TRBJ1-3
V gene: TRBV6-6
CDR3 DNA: TGTGCCAGCAGTGGTGGAAACACCATATATTTT
CDR3 protein: CASSGGNTIYF

D gene: -
clone size: few
J gene: TRBJ2-2
V gene: TRBV7-2
CDR3 DNA: TGTGCCAGCAGCTTAGTTGGGAACACCGGGGAGCTGTTTTTT
CDR3 protein: CASSLVGNTGELFF

D gene: -
clone size: -
J gene: TRBJ1-2
V gene: TRBV18
CDR3 DNA: TGTGCCAGCTCACCGGGGCGTGGGGGCGAGAACTATGGCTACACCTTC
CDR3 protein: CASSPGRGGENYGYTF

D gene: TRBD1
clone size: -
J gene: TRBJ1-5
V gene: TRBV2
CDR3 DNA: TGTGCCAGCAGCACCAGGGTAGGGGGCAAACAGCCCCAGCATTTT
CDR3 protein: CASSTRVGGKQPQHF

D gene: -
clone size: few
J gene: TRBJ2-2
V gene: TRBV5-1
CDR3 DNA: TGCGCCAGCAGCTTGTCTTTTCCGGACACCGGGGAGCTGTTTTTT
CDR3 protein: CASSLSFPDTGELFF